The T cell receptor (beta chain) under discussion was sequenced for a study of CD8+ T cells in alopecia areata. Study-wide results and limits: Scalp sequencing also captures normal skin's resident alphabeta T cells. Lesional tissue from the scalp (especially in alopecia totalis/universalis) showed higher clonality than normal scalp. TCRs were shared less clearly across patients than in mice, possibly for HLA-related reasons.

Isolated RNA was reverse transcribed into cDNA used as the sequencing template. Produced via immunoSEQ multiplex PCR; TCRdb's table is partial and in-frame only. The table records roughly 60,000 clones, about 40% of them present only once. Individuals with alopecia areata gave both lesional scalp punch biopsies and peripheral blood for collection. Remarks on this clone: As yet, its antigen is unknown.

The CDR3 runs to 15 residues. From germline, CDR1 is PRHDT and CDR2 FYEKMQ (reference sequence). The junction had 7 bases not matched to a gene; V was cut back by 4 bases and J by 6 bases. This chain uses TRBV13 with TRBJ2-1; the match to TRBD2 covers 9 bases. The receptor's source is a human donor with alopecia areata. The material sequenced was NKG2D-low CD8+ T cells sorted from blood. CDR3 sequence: CASSSGLALGNEQFF. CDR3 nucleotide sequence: TGTGCCAGCAGCTCAGGACTAGCGTTGGGCAATGAGCAGTTCTTC.